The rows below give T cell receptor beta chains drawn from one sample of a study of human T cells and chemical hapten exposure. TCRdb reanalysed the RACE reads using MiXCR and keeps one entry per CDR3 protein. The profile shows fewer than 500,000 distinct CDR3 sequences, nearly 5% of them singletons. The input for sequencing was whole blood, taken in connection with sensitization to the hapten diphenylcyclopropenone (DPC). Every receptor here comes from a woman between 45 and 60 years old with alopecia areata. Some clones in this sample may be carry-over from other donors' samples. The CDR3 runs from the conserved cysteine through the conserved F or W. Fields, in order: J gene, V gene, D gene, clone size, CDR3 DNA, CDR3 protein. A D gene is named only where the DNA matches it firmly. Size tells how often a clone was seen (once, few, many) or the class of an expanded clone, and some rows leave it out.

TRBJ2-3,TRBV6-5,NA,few,TGTGCCAGCAGTTACTCTAGAGCGGTTAGCACAGATACGCAGTATTTT,CASSYSRAVSTDTQYF
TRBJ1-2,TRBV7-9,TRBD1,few,TGTGCCAGCTTCCAGGGGGCCTGGGGCTATGGCTACACCTTC,CASFQGAWGYGYTF
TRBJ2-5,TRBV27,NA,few,TGTGCCAGCACCACCCCGGGGGAGACCCAGTACTTC,CASTTPGETQYF
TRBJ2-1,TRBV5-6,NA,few,TGTGCCAGCAGCTTAGCGGCCTGGGTCAATGAGCAGTTCTTC,CASSLAAWVNEQFF
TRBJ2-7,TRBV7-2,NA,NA,TGTGCCAGCAGCCCTCCTGGCATGGCCTACGAGCAGTACTTC,CASSPPGMAYEQYF
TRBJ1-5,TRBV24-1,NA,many,TGTGCCACCAGTGAAGGAGCGGACAATCAGCCCCAGCATTTT,CATSEGADNQPQHF
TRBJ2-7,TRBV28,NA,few,TGTGCCAGCAGCCATACAGGGTCCTACGAGCAGTACTTC,CASSHTGSYEQYF
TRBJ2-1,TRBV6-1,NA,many,TGTGCCAGCGTGGGGACATTGGCCTACAATGAGCAGTTCTTC,CASVGTLAYNEQFF
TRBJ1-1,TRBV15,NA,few,TGTGCCACCAGGTTAAAGGGGGATACTGAAGCTTTCTTT,CATRLKGDTEAFF
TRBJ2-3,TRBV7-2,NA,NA,TGTGCCAGCAGCCAAGTCTGGGATACGCAGTATTTT,CASSQVWDTQYF
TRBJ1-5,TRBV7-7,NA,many,TGTGCCAGCAACCCGAGACAGGACAATCAGCCCCAGCATTTT,CASNPRQDNQPQHF
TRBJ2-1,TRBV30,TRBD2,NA,TGTGCCTGGAGACTAGCGGGAGTACGGGGCAATGAGCAGTTCTTC,CAWRLAGVRGNEQFF
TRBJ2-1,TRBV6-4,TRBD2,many,TGTGCCAACCCGCCCTCCTGTCAGGGAGAGAGCGGGAGCACCGGGAATGAGCAGTTCTTC,CANPPSCQGESGSTGNEQFF
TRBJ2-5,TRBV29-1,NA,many,TGCAGCGTTGAGTGGGATACAGTGCAAGAGACCCAGTACTTC,CSVEWDTVQETQYF
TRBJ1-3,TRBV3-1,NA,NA,TGTGCCAGCAGCCAAGAAAGGCTCTCTGGAAACACCATATATTTT,CASSQERLSGNTIYF
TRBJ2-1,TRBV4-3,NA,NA,TGCGCCAGCAGCCCGCGCATGGGGCGGGGTAATGAGCAGTTCTTC,CASSPRMGRGNEQFF
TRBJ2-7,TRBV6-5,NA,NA,TGTGCCAGCCAGGACGGAAGCTCCTACGAGCAGTACTTC,CASQDGSSYEQYF
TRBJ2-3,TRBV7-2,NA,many,TGTGCCAGCAGCCGTGCCCAGGGGAGCACAGATACGCAGTATTTT,CASSRAQGSTDTQYF
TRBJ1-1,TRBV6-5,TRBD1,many,TGTGCCAGCAGTTTCCGACAGGGTGGGACTGAAGCTTTCTTT,CASSFRQGGTEAFF
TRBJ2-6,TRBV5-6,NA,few,TGTGCCAGCAGCTTTGTCGGGACAGGGGCCAACGTCCTGACTTTC,CASSFVGTGANVLTF
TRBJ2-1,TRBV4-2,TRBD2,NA,TGTGCCAGCAGCCCCCCCCCGTCGGGCGGGAGTTCGTACAATGAGCAGTTCTTC,CASSPPPSGGSSYNEQFF
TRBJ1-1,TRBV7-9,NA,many,TGTGCCAGCTGGGTTGGCGGGTTGTTCACTGAAGCTTTCTTT,CASWVGGLFTEAFF
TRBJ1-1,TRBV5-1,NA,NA,TGCGCCAGCAGCTTGGAGTACAGAGCCATGAACACTGAAGCTTTCTTT,CASSLEYRAMNTEAFF
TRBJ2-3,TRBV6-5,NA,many,TGTGCCAGCAGTGGCGGGACACCAAGCACAGATACGCAGTATTTT,CASSGGTPSTDTQYF
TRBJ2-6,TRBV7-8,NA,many,TGTGCCAGCAGCCCCCGAGGGGGGTTCTCTGGGGCCAACGTCCTGACTTTC,CASSPRGGFSGANVLTF
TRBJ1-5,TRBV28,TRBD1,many,TGTGCCAGCAGTTTACATGCCGGGACAGGGGTACAGCCCCAGCATTTT,CASSLHAGTGVQPQHF
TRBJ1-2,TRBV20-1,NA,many,TGCAGTGCTCCCAGGGGTGGGCATGGCTACACCTTC,CSAPRGGHGYTF
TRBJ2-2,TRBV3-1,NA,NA,TGTGCCAGCAGCCAAGATCCGGGGGCGGTTAGAAACACCGGGGAGCTGTTTTTT,CASSQDPGAVRNTGELFF
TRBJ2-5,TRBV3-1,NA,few,TGTGCCAGCAGCCAAGTTTCTGCGGAAGAGACCCAGTACTTC,CASSQVSAEETQYF
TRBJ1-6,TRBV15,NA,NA,TGTGCCACCAGCAGGATCACAGGCGCGAATTCACCCCTCCACTTT,CATSRITGANSPLHF
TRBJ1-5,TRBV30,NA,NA,TGTGCCTGGAGCTCCGGTCAGGGGAATCAGCCCCAGCATTTT,CAWSSGQGNQPQHF
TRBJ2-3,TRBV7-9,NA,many,TGTGCCAGCAGCTTAGGTAGTTTCCCGGTCCCCTTT,CASSLGSFPVPF